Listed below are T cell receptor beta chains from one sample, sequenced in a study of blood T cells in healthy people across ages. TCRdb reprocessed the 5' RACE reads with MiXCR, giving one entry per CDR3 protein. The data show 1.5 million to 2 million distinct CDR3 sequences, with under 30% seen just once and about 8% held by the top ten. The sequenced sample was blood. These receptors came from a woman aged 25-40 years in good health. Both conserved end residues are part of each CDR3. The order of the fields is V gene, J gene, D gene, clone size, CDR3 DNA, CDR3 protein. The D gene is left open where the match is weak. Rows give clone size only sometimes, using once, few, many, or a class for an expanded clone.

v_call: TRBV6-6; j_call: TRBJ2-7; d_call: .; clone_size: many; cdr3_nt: TGTGCCAGCAGTTACTCGAAAGCGAGCAACGAGCAGTACTTC; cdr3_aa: CASSYSKASNEQYF
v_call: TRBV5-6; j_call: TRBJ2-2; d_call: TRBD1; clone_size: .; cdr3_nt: TGTGCCAGCAGCTTGGACAGGGGGCGGGTTGGCACCGGGGAGCTGTTTTTT; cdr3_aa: CASSLDRGRVGTGELFF
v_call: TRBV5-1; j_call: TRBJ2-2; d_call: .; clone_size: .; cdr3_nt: TGCGCCAGCAGCTCATACGGGAGAAGTTCGGACGGGGAGCTGTTTTTT; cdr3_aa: CASSSYGRSSDGELFF
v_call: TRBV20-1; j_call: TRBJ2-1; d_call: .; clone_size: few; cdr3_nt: TGCAGTGCTAGAGATCCGAGGTCTAATGAGCAGTTCTTC; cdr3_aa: CSARDPRSNEQFF
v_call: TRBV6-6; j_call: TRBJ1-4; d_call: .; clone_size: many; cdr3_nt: TGTGCCAGCAGTTCGGACAGCAATGAAAAACTGTTTTTT; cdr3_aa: CASSSDSNEKLFF
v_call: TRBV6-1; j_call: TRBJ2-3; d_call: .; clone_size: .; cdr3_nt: TGTGCCAGCAGTGAAACGGACACTAGCACAGATACGCAGTATTTT; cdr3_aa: CASSETDTSTDTQYF
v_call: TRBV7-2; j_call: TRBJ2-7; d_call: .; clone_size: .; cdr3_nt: TGTGCCAGCAGCTCCCGGGGCCCCACACACTACGAGCAGTACTTC; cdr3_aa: CASSSRGPTHYEQYF
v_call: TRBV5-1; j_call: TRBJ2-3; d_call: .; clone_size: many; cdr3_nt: TGCGCCAGCAGCCTCGGAGAAGATACGCAGTATTTT; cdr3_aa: CASSLGEDTQYF
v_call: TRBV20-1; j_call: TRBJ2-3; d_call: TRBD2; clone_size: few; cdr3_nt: TGCAGTGCTAGTCTTCTAGCGGGAGGGCCATTTAGCGCAGATACGCAGTATTTT; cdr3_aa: CSASLLAGGPFSADTQYF
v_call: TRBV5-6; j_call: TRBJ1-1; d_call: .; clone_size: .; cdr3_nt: TGTGCCAGCAGAATCCAGACAGGGAACACTGAAGCTTTCTTT; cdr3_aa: CASRIQTGNTEAFF
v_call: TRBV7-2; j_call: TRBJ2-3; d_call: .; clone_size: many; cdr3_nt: TGTGCCAGCAGTGAGACAGAGCCCCTAGTTACGCCTTCCCCTAGCACAGATACGCAGTATTTT; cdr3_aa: CASSETEPLVTPSPSTDTQYF
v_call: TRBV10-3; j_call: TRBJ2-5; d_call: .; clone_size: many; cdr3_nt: TGTGCCATCAGTAAGCAAGGGGAGACCCAGTACTTC; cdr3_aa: CAISKQGETQYF
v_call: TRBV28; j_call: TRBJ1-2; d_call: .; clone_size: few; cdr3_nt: TGTGCCAGCAGGGTAAGCGCCAACTATGGCTACACCTTC; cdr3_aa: CASRVSANYGYTF
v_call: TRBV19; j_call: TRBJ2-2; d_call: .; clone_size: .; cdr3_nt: TGTGCCAGTAGTATACAGGGTACCCACACCGGGGAGCTGTTTTTT; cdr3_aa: CASSIQGTHTGELFF
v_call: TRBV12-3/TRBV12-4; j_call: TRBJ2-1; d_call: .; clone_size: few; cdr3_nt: TGTGCCAGCAGTTCCAAACCGACCCCGGCAAATGAGCAGTTCTTC; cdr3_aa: CASSSKPTPANEQFF
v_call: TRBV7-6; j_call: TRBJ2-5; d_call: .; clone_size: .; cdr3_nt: TGTGCCAGCAGCGCTACGACAGTCTCTCAAGAGACCCAGTACTTC; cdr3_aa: CASSATTVSQETQYF
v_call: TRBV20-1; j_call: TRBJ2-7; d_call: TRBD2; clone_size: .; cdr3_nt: TGCAGTGCTAGGTGGCCTAGCGGCCTTTACGAGCAGTACTTC; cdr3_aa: CSARWPSGLYEQYF
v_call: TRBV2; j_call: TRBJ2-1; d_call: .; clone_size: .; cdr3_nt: TGTGCCAGCATAGGCCAGCACAATGAGCAGTTCTTC; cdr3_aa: CASIGQHNEQFF
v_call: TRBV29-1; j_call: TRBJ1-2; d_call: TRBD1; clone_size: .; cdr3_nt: TGCAGCGTTAAAACGACAGGGGACGGCTACACCTTC; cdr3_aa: CSVKTTGDGYTF
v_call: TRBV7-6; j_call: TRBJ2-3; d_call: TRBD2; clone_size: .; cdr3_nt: TGTGCCAGCAGTACCACTAGCGCAGATACGCAGTATTTT; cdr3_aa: CASSTTSADTQYF
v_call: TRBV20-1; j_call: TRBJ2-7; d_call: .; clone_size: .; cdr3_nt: TGCAGTGCTCCGGGGAGGACCTACGAGCAGTACTTC; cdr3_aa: CSAPGRTYEQYF
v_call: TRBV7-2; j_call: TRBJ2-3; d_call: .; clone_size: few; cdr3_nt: TGTGCCAGCAGCCGCCCGGGAGTGCTTGCCTCAGATACGCAGTATTTT; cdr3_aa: CASSRPGVLASDTQYF
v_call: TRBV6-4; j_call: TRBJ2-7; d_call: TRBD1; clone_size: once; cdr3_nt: TGTGCCAGCAGTGATGGACAGGGGGACCACAATGAGCAGTACTTC; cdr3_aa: CASSDGQGDHNEQYF
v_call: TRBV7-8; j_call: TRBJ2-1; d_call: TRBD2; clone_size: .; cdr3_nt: TGTGCCAGCAGCCGACCCGCGGGAGCCAATGAGCAGTTCTTC; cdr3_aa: CASSRPAGANEQFF
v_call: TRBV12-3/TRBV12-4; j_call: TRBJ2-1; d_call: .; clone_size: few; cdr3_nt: TGTGCCAGCAGCCATCCTGGGATACATGAGCAGTTCTTC; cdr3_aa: CASSHPGIHEQFF
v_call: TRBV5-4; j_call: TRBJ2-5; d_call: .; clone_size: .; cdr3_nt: TGTGCCAGCAGCCCGCCCCAGGGGCGGAAGACCCAGTACTTC; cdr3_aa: CASSPPQGRKTQYF
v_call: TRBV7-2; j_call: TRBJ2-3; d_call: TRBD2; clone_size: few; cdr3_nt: TGTGCCAGCAGCCCATACCAGCGGGGCCCGCAGTATTTT; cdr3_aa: CASSPYQRGPQYF
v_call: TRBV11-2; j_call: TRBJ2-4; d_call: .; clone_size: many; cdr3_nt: TGTGCCAGCAGCTCCGATCTAAGGCAAAACATTCAGTACTTC; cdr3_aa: CASSSDLRQNIQYF
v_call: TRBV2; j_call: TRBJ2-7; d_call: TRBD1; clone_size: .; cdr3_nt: TGTGCCAGCAGTGGCTATCCCGGGACAGGGCTCGAGCAGTACTTC; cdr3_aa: CASSGYPGTGLEQYF
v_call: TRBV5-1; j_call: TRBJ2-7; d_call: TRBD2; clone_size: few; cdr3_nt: TGCGCCAGCAGCTTCGTAGCGGGCCCATCCTACGAGCAGTACTTC; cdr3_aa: CASSFVAGPSYEQYF
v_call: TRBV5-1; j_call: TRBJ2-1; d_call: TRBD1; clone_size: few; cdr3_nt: TGCGCCAGCAGCTTGGGGCAGGGGGTGGACAATGAGCAGTTCTTC; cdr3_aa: CASSLGQGVDNEQFF
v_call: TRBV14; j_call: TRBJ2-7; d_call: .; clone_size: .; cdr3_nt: TGTGCCAGCAGCCTATATAACCTCTACGAGCAGTACTTC; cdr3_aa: CASSLYNLYEQYF
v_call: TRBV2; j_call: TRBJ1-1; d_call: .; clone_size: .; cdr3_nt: TGTGCCAGCGGTGGGGAGGACTCAACATCGCATGAAGCTTTCTTT; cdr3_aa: CASGGEDSTSHEAFF
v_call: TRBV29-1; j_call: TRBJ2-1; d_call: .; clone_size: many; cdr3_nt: TGCAGCGCCGTTTGGCCCCCGGGCCTGAGGCGCAATGAGCAGTTCTTC; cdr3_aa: CSAVWPPGLRRNEQFF
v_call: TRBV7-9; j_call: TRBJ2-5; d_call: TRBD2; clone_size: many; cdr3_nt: TGTGCCAGCCAGCTAGCGGGAAGTTCTACCCAGTACTTC; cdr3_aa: CASQLAGSSTQYF
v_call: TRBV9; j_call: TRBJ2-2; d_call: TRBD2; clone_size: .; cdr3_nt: TGTGCCAGCAGGGGACTAGCGGGAGCCCCGAACACCGGGGAGCTGTTTTTT; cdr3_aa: CASRGLAGAPNTGELFF
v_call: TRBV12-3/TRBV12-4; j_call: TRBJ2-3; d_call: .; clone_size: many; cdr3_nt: TGCGCCAGCAGCTTCAGGGGTAGCACAGATACGCAGTATTTT; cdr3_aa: CASSFRGSTDTQYF
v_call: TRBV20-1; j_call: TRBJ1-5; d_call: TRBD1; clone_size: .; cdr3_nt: TGCAGTGCTTATTCTCAGGGGGTTAATCAGCCCCAGCATTTT; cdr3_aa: CSAYSQGVNQPQHF
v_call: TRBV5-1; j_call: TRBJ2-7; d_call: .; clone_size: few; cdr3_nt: TGCGCCAGCAGCCTTCGAGGGGAGTCGCTTGAGCAGTACTTC; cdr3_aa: CASSLRGESLEQYF
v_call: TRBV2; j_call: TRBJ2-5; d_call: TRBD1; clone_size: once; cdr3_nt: TGTGCCGGCAGTCCTGGACAGGGGGCGGCAGAGACCCAGTACTTC; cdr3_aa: CAGSPGQGAAETQYF